The clone carrying this T cell receptor (beta chain) was seen more than once but under ten times. No antigen is known for it. CD45RO/CCR7/CD25/CD127/CD95/CD27 separated CD4+ naive, central memory, regulatory and stem cell-like memory cells by sorting. Isolated RNA was reverse transcribed in full, so expressed TCRB transcripts were sequenced. About 3.57 million reads per sample were averaged for naive, central memory and regulatory samples. TCRdb's copy holds only in-frame clones and misses some; the assay was immunoSEQ multiplex PCR. The data contain around 450,000 clones, over 10% of them singletons. The data were obtained in a study of beta chain features in type 1 diabetes. General study findings and limits: Amplification by PCR could prefer shorter templates, with the same effect in patients and controls. An over-representation of cells with high TCR expression could result from cDNA sequencing.

With 4 bases clipped from V and 1 base from J, the junction kept 4 bases outside the gene matches. This CDR3 spans 16 amino acids. Looked up from germline, CDR1 is ENHRY and CDR2 is SYGVKD. Sequencing used naive CD4+ T cells from blood. The gene calls are TRBV10-3 and TRBJ2-7, with TRBD2 matching over 13 bases. This TCR came from a woman in her late teens or twenties in good health. The CDR3 DNA reads as TGTGCCATCAGTGCGGGACTAGCGGGGTCTTCCTACGAGCAGTACTTC. Its translation: CAISAGLAGSSYEQYF.